The 29 T cell receptor beta chains in this list originate from one sample, sequenced in a study of blood T cells in healthy people across ages. A second PCR, run for about 7 to 11 cycles, used a sample-barcoded 5' primer plus a J-beta primer mix. One entry per CDR3 protein results from TCRdb running MiXCR on the 5' RACE reads. The profile shows hundreds of thousands of distinct CDR3 sequences, roughly 58% of them singletons. Sequenced material: blood. These receptors originate from a man in his 60s in good health.

V is TRBV29-1 and J is TRBJ2-5; D is perhaps TRBD2 (6 bases). The CDR3 totals 13 residues. The germline V and J ends were trimmed by 4 bases and 4 bases, with 13 bases remaining between them. Germline V gives CDR1 SQVTM, CDR2 ANQGSEA. The CDR3 DNA reads TGCAGCGTTGGGGGGGATGGAGGAGAGACCCAGTACTTC. Its translation is CSVGGDGGETQYF. Filled out from reference TRBV29-1 and TRBJ2-5, the complete variable domain reads SAVISQKPSRDICQRGTSLTIQCQVDSQVTMMFWYRQQPGQSLTLIATANQGSEATYESGFVIDKFPISRPNLTFSTLTVSNMSPEDSSIYLCSVGGDGGETQYFGPGTRLLVL.

This clonotype has a handful of counts. This rearrangement joins TRBV20-1 to TRBJ2-7, with a weak D call TRBD2 (6 bases). This CDR3 region has 15 residues. Trimming removed 0 bases at V and 2 bases at J, with 14 bases between. In germline, CDR1 is DFQATT, CDR2 SNEGSKA (reference sequence). The CDR3 spells CSARDSAGSTYEQYF. Written as DNA, the CDR3 is TGCAGTGCTAGAGATAGTGCGGGGAGTACCTACGAGCAGTACTTC.

V usage is TRBV11-2 and J usage is TRBJ2-1; tentatively, D is TRBD1 or TRBD2 (5 bases each). The CDR3 has 14 residues. The V end was cut by 0 bases, the J end by 6 bases, with 9 bases between. Germline V lookup: CDR1 SGHAT, CDR2 FQNNGV. CDR3 bases: TGTGCCAGCAGCTTAGATCTGGGACCCAATGAGCAGTTCTTC. As protein: CASSLDLGPNEQFF. The variable domain in full, with the rest retrieved from reference TRBV11-2 and TRBJ2-1, is EAGVAQSPRYKIIEKRQSVAFWCNPISGHATLYWYQQILGQGPKLLIQFQNNGVVDDSQLPKDRFSAERLKGVDSTLKIQPAKLEDSAVYLCASSLDLGPNEQFFGPGTRLTVL.

Only a few counts were recorded for this clonotype. The chain couples TRBV15 to TRBJ2-7; 7 bases map to TRBD1. V lost 3 bases to trimming and J lost 5 bases; unmatched junction nucleotides: 7. Germline loops: CDR1 LNHNV, CDR2 YYDKDF (reference sequence). CDR3 length: 14 amino acids. The CDR3 DNA follows: TGTGCCACCAGCAGGAAGACAGGGTCCCACGAGCAGTACTTC. Residues: CATSRKTGSHEQYF.

The chain combines TRBV5-1 with TRBJ1-1; no definite D call. The CDR3 has 14 amino acids. V was pared by 0 bases and J by 6 bases, with 12 bases between. In germline, CDR1 is SGHRS, CDR2 YFSETQ. The CDR3 nucleotides are TGCGCCAGCAGCTTGGGGCAGGCGATATCTGAAGCTTTCTTT. The encoded protein is CASSLGQAISEAFF.

The chain is built from TRBV10-3 and TRBJ1-5, with 11 positions matching TRBD1. The V gene end was trimmed by 5 bases and the J gene end by 4 bases; junction bases not matched to a gene: 7. Germline assignment: CDR1 ENHRY and CDR2 SYGVKD. The CDR3 totals 16 residues. CDR3: CAISNSGQGGNQPQHF. The CDR3 DNA reads as TGTGCCATCAGTAATTCGGGACAGGGGGGGAATCAGCCCCAGCATTTT.

The chain is built from TRBV20-1 and TRBJ2-4, with 10 bases fitting TRBD1. Judging by the DNA end, TRBJ2-7 fits better; the J call may be wrong. CDR1 is DFQATT, CDR2 SNEGSKA, per germline (reference sequence). The CDR3 is 14 amino acids. The chain's CDR3 is CSATGTGADYEQYF. The CDR3 DNA follows: TGCAGTGCAACCGGGACAGGGGCCGATTACGAGCAGTACTTC.

The chain is built from TRBV20-1 and TRBJ2-3, with D possibly being TRBD2 (5 bases). The CDR3 consists of 13 residues. Germline V gene data show CDR1 as DFQATT and CDR2 as SNEGSKA (reference sequence). V was pared by 3 bases and J by 4 bases, with 11 bases between. The CDR3 DNA reads TGCAGTGCTAGTAGCGAGGCCCCAGATACGCAGTATTTT. It yields the protein CSASSEAPDTQYF.

The chain couples TRBV11-2 to TRBJ2-1, with D unclear. V shed 5 bases and J shed 4 bases, with 12 bases lying between them. The CDR3 totals 14 residues. Germline-derived CDR1 and CDR2 are SGHAT and FQNNGV. The CDR3 loop reads CASSPPPLYNEQFF. DNA of the CDR3: TGTGCCAGCAGCCCCCCGCCCCTTTACAATGAGCAGTTCTTC. The whole variable domain, remainder taken from reference TRBV11-2 and TRBJ2-1, is EAGVAQSPRYKIIEKRQSVAFWCNPISGHATLYWYQQILGQGPKLLIQFQNNGVVDDSQLPKDRFSAERLKGVDSTLKIQPAKLEDSAVYLCASSPPPLYNEQFFGPGTRLTVL.

This chain joins TRBV10-3 and TRBJ2-7; a possible D gene is TRBD1 (5 bases). The length of the CDR3 is 13 residues. CDR1 and CDR2 (germline): ENHRY, SYGVKD. V lost 6 bases to trimming and J lost 7 bases, with 16 bases between them. The CDR3 DNA follows: TGTGCCATCAGATCGACAGATAACAATGAGCAGTACTTC. Translated: CAIRSTDNNEQYF.

This clonotype was seen more than once but under ten times. The rearrangement joins TRBV3-1 to TRBJ2-5; TRBD2 agrees at 8 bases. The CDR3 covers 17 residues. Germline V gene sequence: CDR1 LGHDT, CDR2 YNNKEL (reference sequence). Germline trimming cut 1 base from V and 2 bases from J; bases unmatched to any gene: 9. CDR3 in amino acids: CASSQGGAGDTQETQYF. CDR3 coding DNA: TGTGCCAGCAGCCAAGGCGGAGCGGGGGACACACAAGAGACCCAGTACTTC.

In its sample, this clonotype was seen a few times. The chain has TRBV7-2 and TRBJ2-7, with a possible D match to TRBD2 (5 bases). In germline, CDR1 is SGHTA, CDR2 FQGNSA. The CDR3 runs 15 residues. Trimming removed 1 base from V and 3 bases from J, with 13 bases in between. CDR3 amino acids: CASSLESASSYEQYF. The CDR3 region has the DNA TGTGCCAGCAGCTTAGAAAGCGCTAGCAGCTACGAGCAGTACTTC.

The V and J genes are TRBV9 and TRBJ2-1, with D perhaps matching TRBD2 (6 bases). Between the trimmed V and J ends, which lost 0 bases and 13 bases, there was a span of 11 bases. CDR1 and CDR2 (germline): SGDLS, YYNGEE. CDR3 length: 12 amino acids. CDR3 amino acids: CASSVGREGQFF. The CDR3 DNA reads TGTGCCAGCAGCGTAGGGAGGGAAGGACAGTTCTTC.

This clonotype was observed once. The chain has TRBV28 and TRBJ2-1; weak D call: TRBD2 (7 bases). There are 22 residues in the CDR3. Germline V gives CDR1 MDHEN, CDR2 SYDVKM. The germline V and J ends were trimmed by 2 bases and 0 bases, with 29 bases remaining between them. This chain's CDR3 is CASSLRRGGVVGRRDSYNEQFF. The CDR3 DNA follows: TGTGCCAGCAGTTTACGGCGAGGGGGGGTCGTCGGGCGGCGGGACTCCTACAATGAGCAGTTCTTC.

The DNA of the CDR3 is TGTGCCATCAGTGAAGGGCGGGGGGCTGCCTACAATGAGCAGTTCTTC. This codes for CAISEGRGAAYNEQFF. This chain uses TRBV10-3 with TRBJ2-1; 8 bases match TRBD2. The ends lost 3 bases at V and 2 bases at J; junction bases unmatched: 6. Germline CDR1 and CDR2: ENHRY and SYGVKD. The CDR3 contains 16 residues.

J is TRBJ2-2 and V is TRBV5-1; D is uncertain. The CDR3 spans 13 residues. Germline V gives CDR1 SGHRS, CDR2 YFSETQ. Deletions cut 6 bases from V and 4 bases from J, with 10 bases between. The CDR3 reads CASNGWGTGELFF. In DNA form, the CDR3 reads TGCGCCAGCAACGGCTGGGGCACCGGGGAGCTGTTTTTT.

The rearrangement joins TRBV2 to TRBJ2-5; D may be TRBD1 or TRBD2 (5 bases each). V was cut by 8 bases and J by 1 base, with 11 bases left in between. Germline V lookup: CDR1 SNHLY, CDR2 FYNNEI. CDR3 length: 13 residues. CDR3 amino acids: CASQGRSQETQYF. The CDR3 bases are TGTGCCAGCCAGGGACGGAGCCAAGAGACCCAGTACTTC. Drawing the rest from reference TRBV2 and TRBJ2-5, the complete variable domain is EPEVTQTPSHQVTQMGQEVILRCVPISNHLYFYWYRQILGQKVEFLVSFYNNEISEKSEIFDDQFSVERPDGSNFTLKIRSTKLEDSAMYFCASQGRSQETQYFGPGTRLLVL.

This sequence joins TRBV11-2 and TRBJ2-4; the match to TRBD1 covers 8 bases. The V segment lost 1 base and the J segment 3 bases; nucleotides outside the gene matches: 11. The CDR3 length is 18 residues. Germline loops: CDR1 SGHAT, CDR2 FQNNGV. The chain's CDR3 is CASSLGVGQGRGKNIQYF. In nucleotides, the CDR3 is TGTGCCAGCAGCTTAGGAGTAGGACAGGGAAGAGGCAAAAACATTCAGTACTTC.

In its sample, this clonotype was seen a few times. The chain combines TRBV15 with TRBJ2-7; D may be TRBD1 (6 bases). CDR3 length equals 13 residues. Germline assignment: CDR1 LNHNV and CDR2 YYDKDF (reference sequence). The V gene lost 0 bases and the J gene lost 9 bases, with 12 bases spanning the gap. The CDR3 region has the DNA TGTGCCACCAGCAGAGATTCCCACAGGGCGCAGTACTTC. Translation gives CATSRDSHRAQYF.

The chain combines TRBV20-1 with TRBJ2-1, with 8 bases fitting TRBD2. Looked up from germline, CDR1 is DFQATT and CDR2 is SNEGSKA (reference sequence). The CDR3 consists of 14 residues. Trimming took 6 bases from V and 3 from J; bases not matched to a gene: 7. The DNA of the CDR3 is TGCAGTGCACCCCGTAGCGGGAACTACAATGAGCAGTTCTTC. Protein sequence: CSAPRSGNYNEQFF.

The chain recombines TRBV29-1 with TRBJ2-7, with TRBD2 matching over 8 bases. The CDR3 totals 16 residues. With 2 bases clipped from V and 1 base from J, the junction kept 10 bases outside the gene matches. The germline gives CDR1 SQVTM, CDR2 ANQGSEA. CDR3 bases: TGCAGCGTTGAAAAGTTGACTAGCGCCCAATCCTACGAGCAGTACTTC. Protein product: CSVEKLTSAQSYEQYF.

In this sample, this clonotype turned up many times. The chain joins TRBV7-2 to TRBJ2-5, with 7 bases identical to TRBD2. The V and J ends lost 4 bases and 4 bases, in that order; junction bases with no gene match: 9. CDR3 size: 15 residues. Germline V lookup: CDR1 SGHTA, CDR2 FQGNSA. CDR3 nucleotide sequence: TGTGCCAGCAGCTCCCAGACTAGCTCGGGAGAGACCCAGTACTTC. Protein sequence: CASSSQTSSGETQYF.

The J gene is TRBJ2-5, the V gene TRBV18; D remains ambiguous. Germline lookup yields CDR1 KGHSH and CDR2 LQKENI. The CDR3 has 14 amino acids. Trimming took off 2 bases at V and 2 bases at J, with 9 bases between the two ends. The CDR3 bases are TGTGCCAGCTCACCAGACGGAATTCAAGAGACCCAGTACTTC. Translation gives CASSPDGIQETQYF. Filled out from reference TRBV18 and TRBJ2-5, the complete variable domain reads NAGVMQNPRHLVRRRGQEARLRCSPMKGHSHVYWYRQLPEEGLKFMVYLQKENIIDESGMPKERFSAEFPKEGPSILRIQQVVRGDSAAYFCASSPDGIQETQYFGPGTRLLVL.

This clonotype was counted ten times or more. The gene calls are TRBV10-3 and TRBJ2-3; TRBD2 is a possible D gene (6 bases). This CDR3 region has 16 residues. V lost 0 bases, J lost 1 base, and 11 bases lay in between. Germline V gene sequence: CDR1 ENHRY, CDR2 SYGVKD. This chain's CDR3 is CAISESSQRGTDTQYF. The CDR3 nucleotides are TGTGCCATCAGTGAGTCATCCCAGCGGGGCACAGATACGCAGTATTTT.

The gene calls are TRBV20-1 and TRBJ2-3, with a possible D match to TRBD1 (6 bases). V was shortened by 3 bases and J by 3 bases, with 10 bases between the two germline ends. Per germline, CDR1 DFQATT and CDR2 SNEGSKA (reference sequence). The CDR3 is 13 amino acids. The CDR3 DNA sequence: TGCAGTGCTAGGCACAGGGAAACAGATACGCAGTATTTT. Protein: CSARHRETDTQYF.

The V call is TRBV6-4, the J call TRBJ2-1; D is undetermined. In germline, CDR1 is MRHNA, CDR2 SNTAGT. The CDR3 totals 13 residues. V shed 3 bases and J shed 3 bases, with 6 bases lying between them. This CDR3 reads CASSEYGYNEQFF. CDR3 nucleotide sequence: TGTGCCAGCAGTGAATACGGCTACAATGAGCAGTTCTTC.

This sequence joins TRBV20-1 and TRBJ2-5; no definite D call. This CDR3 contains 14 residues. Trimming took off 3 bases at V and 4 bases at J, with 15 bases between the two ends. Germline V gives CDR1 DFQATT, CDR2 SNEGSKA (reference sequence). The CDR3 DNA follows: TGCAGTGCTAGGGGCCCGCTGCCAAGAGAGACCCAGTACTTC. Protein: CSARGPLPRETQYF.

This clonotype was observed a few times. V gene TRBV20-1 combines with J gene TRBJ2-1; TRBD2 matches 15 bases. CDR3 size: 16 residues. Germline values: CDR1 DFQATT, CDR2 SNEGSKA (reference sequence). The junction had 10 bases not matched to a gene; V was cut back by 4 bases and J by 9 bases. CDR3 nucleotide sequence: TGCAGTGCTACTCCCGGGACTAGCGGGGGGTATAGTGAGCAGTTCTTC. Translated, it gives CSATPGTSGGYSEQFF.

This clonotype showed up just a few times. This chain links TRBV5-1 with TRBJ2-1, with 8 positions matching TRBD1. Germline V CDR1 and CDR2: SGHRS, YFSETQ. Losses at the gene ends were 4 bases for V and 7 bases for J; bases not matched to a gene: 7. The CDR3 totals 14 residues. CDR3 coding DNA: TGCGCCAGCAGCCAGGGACAGGAATTTAATGAGCAGTTCTTC. It yields the protein CASSQGQEFNEQFF.